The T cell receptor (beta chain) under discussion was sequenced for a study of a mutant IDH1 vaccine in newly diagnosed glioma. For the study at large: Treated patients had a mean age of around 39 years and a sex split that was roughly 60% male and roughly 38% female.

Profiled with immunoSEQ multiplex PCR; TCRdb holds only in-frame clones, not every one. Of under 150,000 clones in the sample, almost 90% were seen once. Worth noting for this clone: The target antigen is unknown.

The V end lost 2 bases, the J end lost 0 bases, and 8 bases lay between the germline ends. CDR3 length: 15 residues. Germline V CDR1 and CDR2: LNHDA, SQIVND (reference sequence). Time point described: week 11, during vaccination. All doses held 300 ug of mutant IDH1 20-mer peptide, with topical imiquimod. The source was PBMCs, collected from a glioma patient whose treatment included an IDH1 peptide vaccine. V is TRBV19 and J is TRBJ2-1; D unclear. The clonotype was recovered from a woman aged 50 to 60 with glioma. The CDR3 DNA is TGTGCCAGTAGTATACGGCGGAGCTCCTACAATGAGCAGTTCTTC. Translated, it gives CASSIRRSSYNEQFF.